This TCR beta chain was retrieved from a study of OX40 agonist ivuxolimab in advanced cancers. Sequencing was performed with immunoSEQ multiplex PCR; in TCRdb, only in-frame clones are kept and a portion is missing. The repertoire has more than 30,000 clones, less than 90% of them found once; the top ten carry less than 5%. The CDR3 length is 13 residues. The germline V and J ends were trimmed by 0 bases and 6 bases, with 7 bases remaining between them. The germline V gene encodes CDR1 LGHNA and CDR2 YNFKEQ. Specimen: CD4+ or CD8+ T cells sorted from blood, collected in a trial of the OX40 agonist ivuxolimab. This receptor was taken from an adult with an advanced solid tumor such as melanoma, head and neck, liver or kidney cancer. The chain links TRBV4-2 to TRBJ2-3; no definite D call. Written as DNA, the CDR3 is TGTGCCAGCAGCCAAGATCTAGGGGATACGCAGTATTTT. Protein product: CASSQDLGDTQYF.